This TCR beta chain was obtained from a study of control samples from healthy donors and cancer patients. The ends were cut back, 1 base at V and 1 base at J, with 10 bases in the middle. The CDR3 runs 15 residues. The germline V gene has CDR1 SGHRS and CDR2 YFSETQ. Repertoires were generated with immunoSEQ multiplex PCR, while TCRdb's copy carries only in-frame clones and drops some. The table records 95,000 to 130,000 clones, over 90% of them present only once. V is TRBV5-1 and J is TRBJ2-3; TRBD1 might be the D (6 bases). The sequenced sample consisted of blood. This clonotype originated in a man aged 25 to 45 in good health. This CDR3 is CASSLTGQRTDTQYF. CDR3 nucleotides: TGCGCCAGCAGCTTGACAGGGCAACGCACAGATACGCAGTATTTT.